Shown below are 22 T cell receptor beta chains from a single sample sequenced in a study of blood T cell repertoires in COVID-19. Profiled with immunoSEQ multiplex PCR; TCRdb holds only in-frame clones, not every one. The data contain 170,000 or so clones, 88% of them singletons. Sequencing used PBMCs or T cells enriched from blood (not recorded which). These receptors all stem from a woman between 18 and 29 years old who had recovered from COVID-19.

The chain combines TRBV11-3 with TRBJ2-2; possibly TRBD2 for D (5 bases). This CDR3 has 15 residues. Germline values: CDR1 SGHNT, CDR2 YENEEA. V lost 6 bases and J 6 bases, leaving 17 bases between the germline ends. The CDR3 bases are TGTGCCAGCAGTCCCCCCGGGCAGGAGGCCGGGGAGCTGTTTTTT. This sequence encodes CASSPPGQEAGELFF.

The rearrangement uses TRBV3-1 (or the pseudogene TRBV3-2) and TRBJ1-2; D is unclear. The germline V gene encodes CDR1 LGHDT and CDR2 YNNKEL (reference sequence). The CDR3 has 16 amino acids. V gave up 1 base and J gave up 7 bases, with 19 bases separating them. CDR3 in amino acids: CASSQVNTPGSSGYTF. CDR3 in DNA: TGTGCCAGCAGCCAAGTGAACACCCCGGGGAGCTCTGGCTACACCTTC.

This clone was detected only once. The chain recombines TRBV6-5 with TRBJ2-5; 7 nucleotides line up with TRBD2. The V and J ends lost 4 bases and 5 bases, in that order; junction bases with no gene match: 10. CDR1 and CDR2 from the germline V gene are MNHEY and SVGAGI. The CDR3 covers 15 residues. The CDR3 DNA reads as TGTGCCAGCAGTTTACCAGGTAGCGGGTGGGAGACCCAGTACTTC. Residues: CASSLPGSGWETQYF.

The J gene is TRBJ1-1, the V gene TRBV27; D is possibly TRBD1 (6 bases). Per the germline V gene, CDR1 is MNHEY and CDR2 is SMNVEV (reference sequence). Trimming left V 6 bases short and J 3 bases short, with 11 bases between. The CDR3 extends over 13 amino acids. Here the CDR3 reads CASSKQGYTEAFF. CDR3 bases: TGTGCCAGCAGCAAGCAGGGGTACACTGAAGCTTTCTTT.

CDR3 bases: TGTGCCAGCAGCTCATGGACTAGCGGGGGGAGGGGTGAGCAGTACTTC. Translating gives CASSSWTSGGRGEQYF. The chain couples TRBV7-2 to TRBJ2-7; TRBD2 aligns across 14 bases. CDR1 is SGHTA and CDR2 is FQGNSA in the germline V gene. The length of the CDR3 is 16 residues. The ends lost 4 bases at V and 7 bases at J; junction bases unmatched: 9.

The CDR3, as DNA: TGTGCCAGCAGCTTGAATTCTGTCGGGAATGAGCAGTTCTTC. Its translation is CASSLNSVGNEQFF. The chain combines TRBV11-2 with TRBJ2-1, with D unclear. Germline CDR1 reads SGHAT; CDR2 reads FQNNGV. The CDR3 is 14 residues long. The V gene lost 3 bases and the J gene lost 7 bases, with 13 bases spanning the gap.

The chain links TRBV5-6 to TRBJ1-5; D is possibly TRBD1 (5 bases). The CDR3 extends over 14 amino acids. CDR1 and CDR2 from the germline V gene are SGHDT and YYEEEE. Between the trimmed V and J ends, which lost 0 bases and 5 bases, there was a span of 9 bases. The CDR3 here is CASSLGAGDQPQHF. Here the CDR3 DNA reads TGTGCCAGCAGCTTGGGAGCGGGGGATCAGCCCCAGCATTTT.

This chain links TRBV11-2 with TRBJ2-1; no reliable D call. This CDR3 contains 18 residues. V was shortened by 4 bases and J by 0 bases, with 19 bases between the two germline ends. CDR1 is SGHAT, CDR2 FQNNGV, per germline. CDR3 sequence: CASSSYPIGASSYNEQFF. CDR3 nucleotides: TGTGCCAGCAGCTCATACCCCATTGGTGCGAGCTCCTACAATGAGCAGTTCTTC. The entire variable domain, with the rest obtained from reference TRBV11-2 and TRBJ2-1, is as follows: EAGVAQSPRYKIIEKRQSVAFWCNPISGHATLYWYQQILGQGPKLLIQFQNNGVVDDSQLPKDRFSAERLKGVDSTLKIQPAKLEDSAVYLCASSSYPIGASSYNEQFFGPGTRLTVL.

The chain uses TRBV28 and TRBJ2-7, with 7 bases that match TRBD2. With 3 bases clipped from V and 1 base from J, the junction kept 3 bases outside the gene matches. This CDR3 has 14 amino acids. From germline, CDR1 is MDHEN and CDR2 SYDVKM. The CDR3 here is CASSFWGGSYEQYF. CDR3 nucleotide sequence: TGTGCCAGCAGTTTTTGGGGGGGGTCCTACGAGCAGTACTTC.

This chain uses TRBV7-9 with TRBJ2-2; weak D call: TRBD1 (5 bases). CDR3 length: 14 amino acids. V was shortened by 5 bases and J by 5 bases, with 12 bases between the two germline ends. CDR1 is SEHNR and CDR2 is FQNEAQ in the germline V gene (reference sequence). CDR3 nucleotide sequence: TGTGCCAGCAGCCTAGACGGACAAACCGGGGAGCTGTTTTTT. The encoded protein is CASSLDGQTGELFF.

The gene calls are TRBV10-3 and TRBJ2-3; D is perhaps TRBD2 (5 bases). Trimming cost V 4 bases and J 7 bases, with 15 bases left between them. In germline, CDR1 is ENHRY, CDR2 SYGVKD. The CDR3 is 14 residues long. Here the CDR3 DNA reads TGTGCCATCAGTGTGGGGAGTAATCACTATACGCAGTATTTT. Protein: CAISVGSNHYTQYF.

The V and J genes are TRBV24-1 and TRBJ2-5; D is possibly TRBD2 (5 bases). CDR3 length equals 15 residues. From germline, CDR1 is KGHDR and CDR2 SFDVKD. The V gene lost 3 bases and the J gene lost 5 bases, with 15 bases spanning the gap. CDR3 coding DNA: TGTGCCACCAGTGATGGGAGAGGGTTACAGGAGACCCAGTACTTC. This encodes CATSDGRGLQETQYF.

Only one count was recorded for this clone. The genes are TRBV6-5 and TRBJ2-5, with 11 bases aligning to TRBD2. The germline CDR1 and CDR2 sequences are MNHEY and SVGAGI. Trimming removed 6 bases from V and 1 base from J; junction bases left unmatched: 1. The CDR3 length is 14 residues. CDR3 loop: CASRGLAGQETQYF. CDR3 DNA: TGTGCCAGCAGAGGACTAGCGGGCCAAGAGACCCAGTACTTC.

J is TRBJ2-2 and V is TRBV5-1; D is perhaps TRBD1 (7 bases). Per germline, CDR1 SGHRS and CDR2 YFSETQ. The CDR3 consists of 14 residues. V was clipped by 4 bases and J by 9 bases, with 16 bases between them. The CDR3 nucleotides read TGCGCCAGCAGCCCTGGAGGGGGCGGCTGGGAGCTGTTTTTT. Encoded protein: CASSPGGGGWELFF.

The chain joins TRBV11-1 to TRBJ2-7; 9 positions match TRBD1. Germline V gene data show CDR1 as SGHAT and CDR2 as FQDESV (reference sequence). The V gene end was trimmed by 4 bases and the J gene end by 5 bases; junction bases not matched to a gene: 6. The length of the CDR3 is 14 residues. The CDR3 DNA sequence: TGTGCCAGCAGCTCGGACAGGGGAATCAACGAGCAGTACTTC. Protein: CASSSDRGINEQYF.

CDR3 sequence reads: CASSLQRSVDNEQFF. The CDR3 DNA sequence: TGTGCCAGCAGTTTACAGCGGTCCGTCGACAATGAGCAGTTCTTC. The rearrangement links TRBV27 to TRBJ2-1; a possible D gene is TRBD2 (5 bases). V was cut by 2 bases and J by 5 bases, with 13 bases left in between. This CDR3 spans 15 amino acids. The germline gives CDR1 MNHEY, CDR2 SMNVEV (reference sequence).

The gene calls are TRBV12-5 and TRBJ2-1; TRBD2 aligns across 12 bases. From germline, CDR1 is LGHNT and CDR2 FRNRAP. CDR3 size: 18 residues. With V trimmed by 6 bases and J by 1 base, 10 bases remained unmatched. This CDR3 is CASGPTSGGPSSYNEQFF. CDR3 in DNA: TGTGCTAGTGGACCAACTAGCGGGGGGCCCTCTTCCTACAATGAGCAGTTCTTC.

This clone showed up just a few times. The chain carries TRBV28 and TRBJ1-1; 7 nucleotides match TRBD1. V was pared by 4 bases and J by 0 bases, with 5 bases of the junction left unmatched. The CDR3 sequence is 15 residues long. Germline V gives CDR1 MDHEN, CDR2 SYDVKM. CDR3 sequence reads: CASSWDSPLNTEAFF. The CDR3 nucleotides are TGTGCCAGCAGTTGGGACAGCCCTCTGAACACTGAAGCTTTCTTT. Based on the CDR3 plus reference TRBV28 and TRBJ1-1, the full variable domain is DVKVTQSSRYLVKRTGEKVFLECVQDMDHENMFWYRQDPGLGLRLIYFSYDVKMKEKGDIPEGYSVSREKKERFSLILESASTNQTSMYLCASSWDSPLNTEAFFGQGTRLTVV.

V usage is TRBV4-3 and J usage is TRBJ2-1; 8 nucleotides line up with TRBD1. The germline gives CDR1 LGHNA, CDR2 YSLEER. CDR3 length equals 14 residues. V trimming: 4 bases; J trimming: 7 bases; junction bases outside the gene matches: 6. The CDR3 loop is CASSLQTGANEQFF. CDR3 bases: TGCGCCAGCAGCCTCCAGACAGGGGCTAATGAGCAGTTCTTC.

The gene calls are TRBV29-1 and TRBJ1-2; TRBD1 might be the D (6 bases). With 4 bases removed from V and 8 bases from J, the gap between germline ends came to 14 bases. The germline V gene has CDR1 SQVTM and CDR2 ANQGSEA. The CDR3 has 12 amino acids. CDR3 region: CSVGGQGDGYTF. As DNA, the CDR3 is TGCAGCGTTGGGGGGCAGGGTGACGGCTACACCTTC.

The gene calls are TRBV5-5 and TRBJ1-6; D is perhaps TRBD1 (6 bases). The germline V gene encodes CDR1 SGHKS and CDR2 YYEKEE (reference sequence). The CDR3 spans 14 residues. V dropped 4 bases and J dropped 7 bases, with 12 bases sitting between them. The CDR3 DNA reads as TGTGCCAGCAGCCGGACAGATGGGAATTCACCCCTCCACTTT. Translating it yields CASSRTDGNSPLHF. Using reference TRBV5-5 and TRBJ1-6 for the parts outside the CDR3, the full variable domain is DAGVTQSPTHLIKTRGQQVTLRCSPISGHKSVSWYQQVLGQGPQFIFQYYEKEERGRGNFPDRFSARQFPNYSSELNVNALLLGDSALYLCASSRTDGNSPLHFGNGTRLTVT.

The chain has TRBV5-1 and TRBJ2-1; 11 bases are a match to TRBD1. Germline-derived CDR1 and CDR2 are SGHRS and YFSETQ. V was pared by 5 bases and J by 7 bases, with 8 bases of the junction left unmatched. CDR3 size: 15 residues. The CDR3 region is CASRLGQGEGNEQFF. For the CDR3, the DNA is TGCGCCAGCAGGCTGGGACAGGGGGAGGGGAATGAGCAGTTCTTC.